The entry that follows covers one TCR beta chain sequence. What it binds is unknown. This record belongs to a study of CD8 T cells in Susac syndrome. Study-wide points: Clonal expansion of Susac CD8+ cells peaked in TEMRA cells, and it also peaked in active patients.

When the RNA was reverse transcribed, random hexamers were used with an input of roughly 0.45 to 1 ug. Amplification of TCR beta CDR3 used immunoSEQ multiplex PCR across 54 Vbeta and 13 Jbeta. MiXCR, applied by TCRdb to the immunoSEQ multiplex PCR reads, yields one record per CDR3 protein. This table holds 95,000 to 150,000 distinct CDR3 sequences, around 95% found once. Trimming cost V 4 bases and J 1 base; bases outside gene matches: 8. Germline V gene lookup returns CDR1 MGHDK and CDR2 SYGVNS. The CDR3 contains 16 residues. The sequenced target, TCR beta, came from blood CD8+ and CD4+ T cells. The authors negatively isolated CD8+ and CD4+ T cells and FACS-enriched TEMRA cells.

This clonotype was sampled from a human donor with Susac syndrome. What was sequenced was CD8+ T cells from PBMCs. The V call is TRBV25-1, the J call TRBJ2-3; 7 nucleotides align to TRBD1. Here the CDR3 reads CASSVLGTERTDTQYF. Written as DNA, the CDR3 is TGTGCCAGCAGTGTGCTCGGGACAGAGCGCACAGATACGCAGTATTTT.